Listed here are 3 T cell receptor beta chains from one sample, sequenced in a study of blood T cell repertoires in COVID-19. TCRdb's copy holds only in-frame clones and misses some; the assay was immunoSEQ multiplex PCR. This sample yields roughly 100,000 clones, of which 81% are seen a single time; over 8.5% belongs to the top ten. The sample consisted of peripheral blood. The receptors here all came from a woman between 70 and 85 years old with acute or convalescent COVID-19.

In DNA, the CDR3 is TGTGCCAGTAGTGCAGGGACTAGCGCCTACACCGGGGAGCTGTTTTTT. Translated, it gives CASSAGTSAYTGELFF. V usage is TRBV19 and J usage is TRBJ2-2; 10 nucleotides agree with TRBD2. CDR1 is LNHDA and CDR2 is SQIVND in the germline V gene (reference sequence). V dropped 5 bases and J dropped 3; count of bases not matched to a gene: 6. This CDR3 region has 16 residues.

The CDR3 sequence is CAISETSGYTDTQYF. CDR3 DNA: TGTGCCATCAGTGAAACTAGCGGGTACACAGATACGCAGTATTTT. The V and J genes are TRBV10-3 and TRBJ2-3; TRBD2 matches at 9 bases. This CDR3 has 15 amino acids. V shed 3 bases, J shed 2 bases, and the junction held 3 bases outside the gene matches. The V gene's germline CDR1 is ENHRY and CDR2 SYGVKD.

V is TRBV7-9 and J is TRBJ2-4; D may be TRBD1 (6 bases). Trimming removed 6 bases from V and 0 bases from J, with 18 bases in between. Germline loops: CDR1 SEHNR, CDR2 FQNEAQ (reference sequence). The CDR3 is 17 residues long. CDR3 nucleotide sequence: TGTGCCAGCAGGGGACACTACGACTGCCAAGCCAAAAACATTCAGTACTTC. Translation gives CASRGHYDCQAKNIQYF.